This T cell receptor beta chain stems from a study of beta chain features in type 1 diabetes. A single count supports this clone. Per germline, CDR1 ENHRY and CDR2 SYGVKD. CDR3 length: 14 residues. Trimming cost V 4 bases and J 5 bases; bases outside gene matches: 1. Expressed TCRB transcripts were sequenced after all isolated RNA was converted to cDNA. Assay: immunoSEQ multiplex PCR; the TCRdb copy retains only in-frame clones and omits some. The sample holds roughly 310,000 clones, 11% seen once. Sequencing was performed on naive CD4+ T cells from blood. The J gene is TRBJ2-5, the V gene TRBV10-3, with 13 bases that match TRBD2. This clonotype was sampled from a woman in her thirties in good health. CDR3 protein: CAISGGLAGETQYF. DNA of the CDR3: TGTGCCATCAGTGGGGGACTAGCGGGGGAGACCCAGTACTTC.